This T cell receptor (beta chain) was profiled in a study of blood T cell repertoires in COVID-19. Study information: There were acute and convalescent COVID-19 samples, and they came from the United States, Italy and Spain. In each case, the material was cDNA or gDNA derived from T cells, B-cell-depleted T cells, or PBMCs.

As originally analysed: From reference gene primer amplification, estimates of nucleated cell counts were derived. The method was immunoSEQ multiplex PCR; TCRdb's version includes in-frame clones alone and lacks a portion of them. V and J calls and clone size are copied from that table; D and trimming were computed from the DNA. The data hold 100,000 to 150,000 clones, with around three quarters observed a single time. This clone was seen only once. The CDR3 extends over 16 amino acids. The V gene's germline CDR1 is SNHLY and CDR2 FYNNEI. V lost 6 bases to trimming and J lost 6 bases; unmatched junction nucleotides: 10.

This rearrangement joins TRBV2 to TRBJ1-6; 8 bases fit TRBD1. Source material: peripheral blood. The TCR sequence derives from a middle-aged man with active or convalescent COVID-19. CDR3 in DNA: TGTGCCAGCAGACCCTCCGCAGGGGGCACTAATTCACCCCTCCACTTT. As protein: CASRPSAGGTNSPLHF. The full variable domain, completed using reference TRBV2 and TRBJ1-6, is EPEVTQTPSHQVTQMGQEVILRCVPISNHLYFYWYRQILGQKVEFLVSFYNNEISEKSEIFDDQFSVERPDGSNFTLKIRSTKLEDSAMYFCASRPSAGGTNSPLHFGNGTRLTVT.